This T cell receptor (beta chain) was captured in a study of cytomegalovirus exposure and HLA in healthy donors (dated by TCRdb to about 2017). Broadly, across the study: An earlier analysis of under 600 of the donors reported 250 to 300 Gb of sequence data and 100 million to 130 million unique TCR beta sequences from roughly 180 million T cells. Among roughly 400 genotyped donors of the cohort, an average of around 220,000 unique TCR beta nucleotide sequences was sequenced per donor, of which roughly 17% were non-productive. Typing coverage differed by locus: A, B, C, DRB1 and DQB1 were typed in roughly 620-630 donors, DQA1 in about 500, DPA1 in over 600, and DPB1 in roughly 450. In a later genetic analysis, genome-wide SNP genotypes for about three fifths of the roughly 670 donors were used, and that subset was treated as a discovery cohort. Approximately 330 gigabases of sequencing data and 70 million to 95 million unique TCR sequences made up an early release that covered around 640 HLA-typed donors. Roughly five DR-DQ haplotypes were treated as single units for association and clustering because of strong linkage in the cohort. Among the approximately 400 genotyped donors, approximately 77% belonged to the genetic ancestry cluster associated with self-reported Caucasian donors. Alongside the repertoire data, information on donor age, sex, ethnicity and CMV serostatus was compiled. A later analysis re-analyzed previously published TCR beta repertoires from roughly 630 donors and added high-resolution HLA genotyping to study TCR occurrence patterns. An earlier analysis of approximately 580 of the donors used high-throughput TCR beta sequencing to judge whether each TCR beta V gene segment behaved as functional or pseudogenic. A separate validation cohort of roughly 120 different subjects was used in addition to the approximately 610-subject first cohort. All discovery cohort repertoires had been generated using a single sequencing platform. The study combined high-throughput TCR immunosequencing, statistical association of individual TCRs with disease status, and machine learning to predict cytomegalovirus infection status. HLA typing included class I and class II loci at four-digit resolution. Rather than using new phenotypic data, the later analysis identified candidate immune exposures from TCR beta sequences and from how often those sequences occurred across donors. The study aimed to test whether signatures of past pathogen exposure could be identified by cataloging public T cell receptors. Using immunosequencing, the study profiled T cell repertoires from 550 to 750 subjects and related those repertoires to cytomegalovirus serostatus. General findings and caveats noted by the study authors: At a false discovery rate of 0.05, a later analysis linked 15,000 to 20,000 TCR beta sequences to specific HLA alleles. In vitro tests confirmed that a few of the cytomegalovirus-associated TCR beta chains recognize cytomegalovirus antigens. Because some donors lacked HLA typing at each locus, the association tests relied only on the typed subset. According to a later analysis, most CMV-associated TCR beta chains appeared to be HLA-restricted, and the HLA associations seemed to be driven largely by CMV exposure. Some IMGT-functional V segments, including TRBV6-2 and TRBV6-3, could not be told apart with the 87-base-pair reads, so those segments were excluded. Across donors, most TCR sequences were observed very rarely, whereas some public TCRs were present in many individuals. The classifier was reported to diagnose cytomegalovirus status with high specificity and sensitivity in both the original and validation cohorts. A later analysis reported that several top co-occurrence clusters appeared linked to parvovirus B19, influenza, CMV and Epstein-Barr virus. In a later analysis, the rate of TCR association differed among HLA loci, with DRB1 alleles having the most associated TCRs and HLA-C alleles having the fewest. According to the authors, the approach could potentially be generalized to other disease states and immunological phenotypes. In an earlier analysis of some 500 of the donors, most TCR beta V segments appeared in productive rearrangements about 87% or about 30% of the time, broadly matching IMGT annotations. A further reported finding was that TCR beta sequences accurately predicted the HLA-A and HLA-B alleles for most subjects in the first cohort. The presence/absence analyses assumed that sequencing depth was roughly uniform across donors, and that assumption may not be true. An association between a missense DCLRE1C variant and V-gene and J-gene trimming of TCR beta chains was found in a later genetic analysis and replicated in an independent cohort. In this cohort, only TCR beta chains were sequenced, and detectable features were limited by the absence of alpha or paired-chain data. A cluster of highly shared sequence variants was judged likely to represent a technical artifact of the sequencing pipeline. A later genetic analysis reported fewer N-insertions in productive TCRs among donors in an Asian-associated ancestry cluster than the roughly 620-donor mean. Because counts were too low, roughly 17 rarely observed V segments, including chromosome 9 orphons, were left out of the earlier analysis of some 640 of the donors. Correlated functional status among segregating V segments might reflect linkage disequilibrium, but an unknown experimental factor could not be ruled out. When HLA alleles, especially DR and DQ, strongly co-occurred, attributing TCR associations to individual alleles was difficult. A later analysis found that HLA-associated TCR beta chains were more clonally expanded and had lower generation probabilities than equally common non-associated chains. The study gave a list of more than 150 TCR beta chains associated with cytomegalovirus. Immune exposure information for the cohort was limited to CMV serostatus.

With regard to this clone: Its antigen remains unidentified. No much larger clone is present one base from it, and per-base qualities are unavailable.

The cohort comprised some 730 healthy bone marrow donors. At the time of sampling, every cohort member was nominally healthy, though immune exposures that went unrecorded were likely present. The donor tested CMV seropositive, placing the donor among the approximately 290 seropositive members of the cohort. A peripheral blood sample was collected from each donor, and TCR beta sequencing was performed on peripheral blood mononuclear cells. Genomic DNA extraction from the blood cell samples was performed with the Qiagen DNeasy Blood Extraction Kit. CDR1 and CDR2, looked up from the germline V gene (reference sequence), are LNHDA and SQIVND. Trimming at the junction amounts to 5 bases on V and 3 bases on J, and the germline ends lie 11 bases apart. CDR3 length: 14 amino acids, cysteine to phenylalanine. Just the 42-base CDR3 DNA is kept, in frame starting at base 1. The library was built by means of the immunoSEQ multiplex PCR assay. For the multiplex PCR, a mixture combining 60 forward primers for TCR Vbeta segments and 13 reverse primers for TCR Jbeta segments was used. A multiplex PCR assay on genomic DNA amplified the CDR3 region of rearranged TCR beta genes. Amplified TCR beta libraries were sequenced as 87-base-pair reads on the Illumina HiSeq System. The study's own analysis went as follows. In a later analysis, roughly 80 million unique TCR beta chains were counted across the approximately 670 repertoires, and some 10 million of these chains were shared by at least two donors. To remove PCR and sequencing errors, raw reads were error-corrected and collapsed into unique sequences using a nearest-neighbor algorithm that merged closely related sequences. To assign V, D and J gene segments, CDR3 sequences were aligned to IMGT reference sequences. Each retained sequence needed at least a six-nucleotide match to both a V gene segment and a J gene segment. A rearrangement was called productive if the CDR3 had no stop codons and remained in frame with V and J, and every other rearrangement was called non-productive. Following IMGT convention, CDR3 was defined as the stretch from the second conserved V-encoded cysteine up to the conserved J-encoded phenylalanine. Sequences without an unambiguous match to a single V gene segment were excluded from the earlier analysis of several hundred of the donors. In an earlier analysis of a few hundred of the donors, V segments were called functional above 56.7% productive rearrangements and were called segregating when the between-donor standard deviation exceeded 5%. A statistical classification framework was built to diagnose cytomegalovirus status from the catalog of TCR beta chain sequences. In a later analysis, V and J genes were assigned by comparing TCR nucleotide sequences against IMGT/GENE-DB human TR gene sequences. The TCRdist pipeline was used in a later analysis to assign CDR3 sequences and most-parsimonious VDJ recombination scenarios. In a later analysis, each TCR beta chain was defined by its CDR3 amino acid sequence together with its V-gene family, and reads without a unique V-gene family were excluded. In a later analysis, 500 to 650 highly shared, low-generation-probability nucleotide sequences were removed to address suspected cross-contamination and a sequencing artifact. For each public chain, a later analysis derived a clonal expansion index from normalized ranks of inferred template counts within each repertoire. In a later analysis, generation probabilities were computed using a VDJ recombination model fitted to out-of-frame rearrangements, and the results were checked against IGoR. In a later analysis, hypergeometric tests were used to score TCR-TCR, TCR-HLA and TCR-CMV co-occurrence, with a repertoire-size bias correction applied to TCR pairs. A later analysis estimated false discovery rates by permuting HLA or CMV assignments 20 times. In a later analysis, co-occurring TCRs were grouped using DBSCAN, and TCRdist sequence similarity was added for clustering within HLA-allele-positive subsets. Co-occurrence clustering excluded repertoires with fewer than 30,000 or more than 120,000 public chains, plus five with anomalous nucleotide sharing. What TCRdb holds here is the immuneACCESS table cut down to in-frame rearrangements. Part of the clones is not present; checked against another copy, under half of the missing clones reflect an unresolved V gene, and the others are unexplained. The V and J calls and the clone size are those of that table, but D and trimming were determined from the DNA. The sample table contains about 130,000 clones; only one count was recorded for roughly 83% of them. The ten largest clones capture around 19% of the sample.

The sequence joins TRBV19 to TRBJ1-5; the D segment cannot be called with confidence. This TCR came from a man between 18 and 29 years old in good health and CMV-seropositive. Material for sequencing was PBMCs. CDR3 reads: CASSEWEINQPQHF. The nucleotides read TGTGCCAGTAGTGAATGGGAGATCAATCAGCCCCAGCATTTT.